This TCR beta chain emerged from a study of T cell responses to AZD1222 COVID-19 vaccine. Whole-study findings and limits: No repertoire was sampled before or during the peak T cell response, only after it.

CDR3 length equals 15 residues. Germline lookup yields CDR1 MRHNA and CDR2 SNTAGT. The V and J ends lost 6 bases and 2 bases respectively, with 17 bases between them. The method was immunoSEQ multiplex PCR; TCRdb's version includes in-frame clones alone and lacks a portion of them. The table records about 150,000 clones, 85% to 95% of them present only once. As to this clone: Antigen specificity is unknown.

The gene calls are TRBV6-4 and TRBJ2-7; no clear D. The sample in question was peripheral blood, obtained 28 days after the second AZD1222 dose. This TCR was sampled from an adult who received the AZD1222 COVID-19 vaccine. The CDR3 bases are TGTGCCAGCAGCCCGACACCAAAAGGTCCCTACGAGCAGTACTTC. It is translated as CASSPTPKGPYEQYF.